The rows below give T cell receptor beta chains drawn from one sample of a study of shared T cell receptors in the human thymus. TCRdb's table, derived via immunoSEQ multiplex PCR, lists solely in-frame clones and lacks some. The table includes about 660,000 clones, about 87% detected once. These data were also filed under a second study, of human thymus T cells.

The material sequenced was thymocytes. All receptors derive from a boy in the first two years of life with a congenital heart defect. Each CDR3 is given with its conserved first and last residue. A D gene is named only where the DNA matches it firmly. Rows give clone size only sometimes, using once, few, many, or a class for an expanded clone.

d_call: .; j_call: TRBJ2-3; v_call: TRBV5-1; clone_size: few; cdr3_nt: TGCGCCAGCAGCCCTGGGGGGAAAGATACGCAGTATTTT; cdr3_aa: CASSPGGKDTQYF
d_call: TRBD2; j_call: TRBJ2-1; v_call: TRBV6-5; clone_size: .; cdr3_nt: TGTGCCAGCAGTTACACTAGCGGGGGGATTATTCAGTTCTTC; cdr3_aa: CASSYTSGGIIQFF
d_call: TRBD2; j_call: TRBJ2-5; v_call: TRBV4-1; clone_size: .; cdr3_nt: TGCGCCAGCACCGTAACCGGGACTACACAAGAGACCCAGTACTTC; cdr3_aa: CASTVTGTTQETQYF
d_call: TRBD1; j_call: TRBJ2-7; v_call: TRBV11-2; clone_size: .; cdr3_nt: TGTGCCAGCAGCGAACAGGGGACAGGGCCCTACGAGCAGTACTTC; cdr3_aa: CASSEQGTGPYEQYF
d_call: TRBD2; j_call: TRBJ2-5; v_call: TRBV4-3; clone_size: .; cdr3_nt: TGCGCCAGCAGCCACGGGACTAGCGGTCTGGGGACCCAGTACTTC; cdr3_aa: CASSHGTSGLGTQYF
d_call: TRBD2; j_call: TRBJ2-3; v_call: TRBV7-9; clone_size: .; cdr3_nt: TGTGCCAGCAGCTTAGTTCCTAGCGGGGGGTTGGATACGCAGTATTTT; cdr3_aa: CASSLVPSGGLDTQYF
d_call: .; j_call: TRBJ2-5; v_call: TRBV10-2; clone_size: .; cdr3_nt: TGCGCCAGCAGGGAGGACACCCAAGAGACCCAGTACTTC; cdr3_aa: CASREDTQETQYF
d_call: .; j_call: TRBJ2-7; v_call: TRBV18; clone_size: .; cdr3_nt: TGTGCCAGCTCACCGTCGACTTTATCCTACGAGCAGTACTTC; cdr3_aa: CASSPSTLSYEQYF
d_call: .; j_call: TRBJ2-1; v_call: TRBV11-2; clone_size: .; cdr3_nt: TGTGCCAGCAGCTTAGGTGGGAGAGGTAATGAGCAGTTCTTC; cdr3_aa: CASSLGGRGNEQFF
d_call: .; j_call: TRBJ2-3; v_call: TRBV5-4; clone_size: .; cdr3_nt: TGTGCCAGCAGCTTGGCGGTCTTTACGCAGTATTTT; cdr3_aa: CASSLAVFTQYF
d_call: TRBD2; j_call: TRBJ2-5; v_call: TRBV13; clone_size: once; cdr3_nt: TGTGCCAGCAGCAACCGACTAGCGGAGAACTACCAGCAAGAGACCCAGTACTTC; cdr3_aa: CASSNRLAENYQQETQYF
d_call: .; j_call: TRBJ1-6; v_call: TRBV10-1; clone_size: .; cdr3_nt: TGCGCCAGCAGAGCGGGAATCAATTCACCCCTCCACTTT; cdr3_aa: CASRAGINSPLHF
d_call: .; j_call: TRBJ2-3; v_call: TRBV4-3; clone_size: .; cdr3_nt: TGCGCCAGCAGCCTATCACACACTATCACAGATACGCAGTATTTT; cdr3_aa: CASSLSHTITDTQYF
d_call: TRBD1; j_call: TRBJ1-2; v_call: TRBV28; clone_size: .; cdr3_nt: TGTGCCAGCAGTTTATCCAACAGGGGTATATATGGCTACACCTTC; cdr3_aa: CASSLSNRGIYGYTF
d_call: TRBD1; j_call: TRBJ1-3; v_call: TRBV28; clone_size: .; cdr3_nt: TGTGCCAGCAGTCGGCCGTCCAGGGGGGGAAACACCATATATTTT; cdr3_aa: CASSRPSRGGNTIYF
d_call: .; j_call: TRBJ2-3; v_call: TRBV18; clone_size: .; cdr3_nt: TGTGCCAGCTCACCAGGTTTTCGGAACCCCAGGGAGGGCACAGATACGCAGTATTTT; cdr3_aa: CASSPGFRNPREGTDTQYF
d_call: TRBD1; j_call: TRBJ1-1; v_call: TRBV14; clone_size: .; cdr3_nt: TGTGCCAGCAGCCTTAACAGGGGGCGCGTTACTGAAGCTTTCTTT; cdr3_aa: CASSLNRGRVTEAFF
d_call: TRBD1; j_call: TRBJ1-1; v_call: TRBV2; clone_size: .; cdr3_nt: TGTGCCAGGGGGACAGGTCCCGCAGGGAACACTGAAGCTTTCTTT; cdr3_aa: CARGTGPAGNTEAFF
d_call: TRBD1; j_call: TRBJ1-4; v_call: TRBV7-9; clone_size: .; cdr3_nt: TGTGCCAGCAGGCCCGGGGACAGTCAGAGTGAAAAACTGTTTTTT; cdr3_aa: CASRPGDSQSEKLFF
d_call: TRBD2; j_call: TRBJ2-1; v_call: TRBV6-6; clone_size: once; cdr3_nt: TGTGCCAGCAGTTCCCCAGGACTAGCGGGGGGGTTTGAGCAGTTCTTC; cdr3_aa: CASSSPGLAGGFEQFF
d_call: TRBD1; j_call: TRBJ2-7; v_call: TRBV12-5; clone_size: once; cdr3_nt: TGTGCTAGTGGTTTCCGGGACAGGAGGTCCTACGAGCAGTACTTC; cdr3_aa: CASGFRDRRSYEQYF
d_call: TRBD2; j_call: TRBJ2-7; v_call: TRBV10-3; clone_size: .; cdr3_nt: TGTGCCATCAGCCCGGGACTAGACAGAAACGAGCAGTACTTC; cdr3_aa: CAISPGLDRNEQYF
d_call: .; j_call: TRBJ2-1; v_call: TRBV4-3; clone_size: .; cdr3_nt: TGCGCCAGCAGCCAAGTTTCGGCGCGGGCCGACACGATTAACAATGAGCAGTTCTTC; cdr3_aa: CASSQVSARADTINNEQFF
d_call: .; j_call: TRBJ1-5; v_call: TRBV7-9; clone_size: .; cdr3_nt: TGTGCCAGCAGCTCGGGACACAATCAGCCCCAGCATTTT; cdr3_aa: CASSSGHNQPQHF
d_call: TRBD2; j_call: TRBJ2-7; v_call: TRBV29-1; clone_size: .; cdr3_nt: TGCAGCGTTGAAGACCCGGGACTAGGCGGCGTTTTCTACGAGCAGTACTTC; cdr3_aa: CSVEDPGLGGVFYEQYF
d_call: TRBD1; j_call: TRBJ1-2; v_call: TRBV7-9; clone_size: .; cdr3_nt: TGTGCCAGCAGCTTAACGAGGCCCCCCGGACAGGGTGGAGGCTACACCTTC; cdr3_aa: CASSLTRPPGQGGGYTF
d_call: TRBD2; j_call: TRBJ2-5; v_call: TRBV9; clone_size: .; cdr3_nt: TGTGCCAGCAGCGTTCGAGGGTCGGGGGGGCTCCAAGAGACCCAGTACTTC; cdr3_aa: CASSVRGSGGLQETQYF
d_call: TRBD1; j_call: TRBJ2-7; v_call: TRBV27; clone_size: .; cdr3_nt: TGTGCCAGCAGTTTTGAACACAGGGGGTACGAGCAGTACTTC; cdr3_aa: CASSFEHRGYEQYF
d_call: TRBD1; j_call: TRBJ2-7; v_call: TRBV5-1; clone_size: .; cdr3_nt: TGCGCCAGCAGCTTGGAAAAGGGACAGGGAAACTACGAGCAGTACTTC; cdr3_aa: CASSLEKGQGNYEQYF
d_call: .; j_call: TRBJ2-5; v_call: TRBV6-5; clone_size: .; cdr3_nt: TGTGCCAGCAGCCCATTAGAGGGTCAAGAGACCCAGTACTTC; cdr3_aa: CASSPLEGQETQYF
d_call: .; j_call: TRBJ2-7; v_call: TRBV21-1; clone_size: .; cdr3_nt: TGTGCCAGCAGCAAACCCGATTATGAGCGTTATCGAACCTACGAGCAGTACTTC; cdr3_aa: CASSKPDYERYRTYEQYF
d_call: TRBD2; j_call: TRBJ2-3; v_call: TRBV7-9; clone_size: .; cdr3_nt: TGTGCCAGCAGCCGCCCTCCGGGACTAGGGATAGATACGCAGTATTTT; cdr3_aa: CASSRPPGLGIDTQYF
d_call: .; j_call: TRBJ2-7; v_call: TRBV28; clone_size: .; cdr3_nt: TGTGCCAGCGGCCAGGGTCCCAACGAGCAGTACTTC; cdr3_aa: CASGQGPNEQYF
d_call: .; j_call: TRBJ1-1; v_call: TRBV19; clone_size: .; cdr3_nt: TGTGCCAGTAGTATAGAGGGGGGGAGAGGTCGGAACACTGAAGCTTTCTTT; cdr3_aa: CASSIEGGRGRNTEAFF
d_call: .; j_call: TRBJ2-7; v_call: TRBV4-3; clone_size: .; cdr3_nt: TGCGCCAGCAGCCAAGAAGAGGGCCCGTCCGAGCAGTACTTC; cdr3_aa: CASSQEEGPSEQYF
d_call: .; j_call: TRBJ1-4; v_call: TRBV4-3; clone_size: .; cdr3_nt: TGCGCCAGCAGCCAGAAATTAGACAGACGTGCGACTAATGAAAAACTGTTTTTT; cdr3_aa: CASSQKLDRRATNEKLFF
d_call: TRBD1; j_call: TRBJ1-1; v_call: TRBV28; clone_size: .; cdr3_nt: TGTGCCAGCAGTAATAACAGGGGGCTGCGGGTTATGAACACTGAAGCTTTCTTT; cdr3_aa: CASSNNRGLRVMNTEAFF
d_call: TRBD1; j_call: TRBJ2-1; v_call: TRBV9; clone_size: .; cdr3_nt: TGTGCCAGCAGCACTCAGACCGGGACAGGGGTTGGTGAGCAGTTCTTC; cdr3_aa: CASSTQTGTGVGEQFF
d_call: .; j_call: TRBJ1-1; v_call: TRBV28; clone_size: .; cdr3_nt: TGTGCCAGCAGTTTAGGGCAAGGAAACACTGAAGCTTTCTTT; cdr3_aa: CASSLGQGNTEAFF
d_call: TRBD1; j_call: TRBJ1-4; v_call: TRBV12-5; clone_size: .; cdr3_nt: TGTGCTAGCCAACAGGGGTATAATGAAAAACTGTTTTTT; cdr3_aa: CASQQGYNEKLFF
d_call: TRBD1; j_call: TRBJ2-2; v_call: TRBV5-1; clone_size: .; cdr3_nt: TGCGCCTGCAACCGGGACAGGGATACCGGGGAGCTGTTTTTT; cdr3_aa: CACNRDRDTGELFF
d_call: .; j_call: TRBJ1-6; v_call: TRBV11-2; clone_size: .; cdr3_nt: TGTGCCAGCAGCCAACTCACAGGGTCTTCACCCCTCCACTTT; cdr3_aa: CASSQLTGSSPLHF
d_call: .; j_call: TRBJ2-2; v_call: TRBV4-3; clone_size: .; cdr3_nt: TGCGCCAGCAGCCAAGAATGGACACCCCTTTCGAACACCGGGGAGCTGTTTTTT; cdr3_aa: CASSQEWTPLSNTGELFF
d_call: .; j_call: TRBJ2-2; v_call: TRBV27; clone_size: .; cdr3_nt: TGTGCCAGCAGTTTCGGGTATGGGAACACCGGGGAGCTGTTTTTT; cdr3_aa: CASSFGYGNTGELFF
d_call: .; j_call: TRBJ2-1; v_call: TRBV28; clone_size: .; cdr3_nt: TGTGCCAGCAGTTTATTTGGCAACAATGAGCAGTTCTTC; cdr3_aa: CASSLFGNNEQFF
d_call: .; j_call: TRBJ2-7; v_call: TRBV20-1; clone_size: .; cdr3_nt: TGCAGTGCTAGTGTGGGTTCGGGGCAGTACTTC; cdr3_aa: CSASVGSGQYF
d_call: TRBD1; j_call: TRBJ2-3; v_call: TRBV27; clone_size: .; cdr3_nt: TGTGCCACCATGCCTCGGACAGGGGGCGATTTGGATACGCAGTATTTT; cdr3_aa: CATMPRTGGDLDTQYF
d_call: .; j_call: TRBJ2-5; v_call: TRBV4-3; clone_size: .; cdr3_nt: TGCGCCAGCAGCCAATTCGACGGGAGAGGGGAAGAGACCCAGTACTTC; cdr3_aa: CASSQFDGRGEETQYF
d_call: .; j_call: TRBJ1-1; v_call: TRBV27; clone_size: .; cdr3_nt: TGTGCCAGCAGTTGTCGGCAGGGTGACACTGAAGCTTTCTTT; cdr3_aa: CASSCRQGDTEAFF
d_call: .; j_call: TRBJ1-5; v_call: TRBV10-2; clone_size: .; cdr3_nt: TGCGCCAGCAGTGGCCCTCCCCCGGAGAGGATGGCGGCATTTAGCAATCAGCCCCAGCATTTT; cdr3_aa: CASSGPPPERMAAFSNQPQHF
d_call: TRBD2; j_call: TRBJ2-3; v_call: TRBV9; clone_size: .; cdr3_nt: TGTGCCAGCAGCGGTAGCGGGCACTATGACACAGATACGCAGTATTTT; cdr3_aa: CASSGSGHYDTDTQYF
d_call: TRBD1; j_call: TRBJ1-5; v_call: TRBV4-2; clone_size: .; cdr3_nt: TGTGCCAGCAGCCAAGGGTGGGGACAGATAAATCAGCCCCAGCATTTT; cdr3_aa: CASSQGWGQINQPQHF
d_call: TRBD2; j_call: TRBJ2-6; v_call: TRBV28; clone_size: few; cdr3_nt: TGTGCCAGCAGCCGAGGACTAGCGGGGGTCCCTGGGGCCAACGTCCTGACTTTC; cdr3_aa: CASSRGLAGVPGANVLTF